This paragraph reports one T cell receptor (beta chain). Its antigen remains unidentified. Germline V gene lookup returns CDR1 SGHRS and CDR2 YFSETQ. The ends lost 0 bases at V and 10 bases at J; junction bases unmatched: 9. The CDR3 totals 15 residues. This specimen belongs to a study of cytomegalovirus exposure and HLA in healthy donors. Turning to the study itself: Genotyping showed around four fifths of approximately 430 donors falling in the Caucasian-associated ancestry cluster.

Points from the study as a whole: Apparent HLA restriction characterized most CMV-associated TCR beta chains in a later analysis. Reportedly, HLA-A and HLA-B alleles of most subjects were accurately predicted from TCR beta. The sole available immune exposure information was CMV serostatus.

PCR was performed using 60 Vbeta and 13 Jbeta primers. Only in-frame clones appear in the TCRdb table, and some are missing; sequencing was by immunoSEQ multiplex PCR. There are roughly 190,000 clones in the sample; around 81% occur only once, and less than 2% lies in the top ten. Sequencing used PBMCs. This chain joins TRBV5-1 and TRBJ2-7, with 11 bases lining up with TRBD2. This receptor was obtained from a man aged 18 to 30 in good health and CMV-seronegative. The CDR3 DNA follows: TGCGCCAGCAGCTTGGGCTCCGGGACTAGCGGAGATCAGTACTTC. Translating gives CASSLGSGTSGDQYF.